This entry lists 28 T cell receptor beta chains sequenced from one sample in a study of cytomegalovirus exposure and HLA in healthy donors. A multiplex PCR was run with 60 Vbeta primers and 13 Jbeta primers. TCRdb's copy holds only in-frame clones and misses some; the assay was immunoSEQ multiplex PCR. Of approximately 170,000 clones detected, about 80% appear once; the ten largest clones hold roughly 1.6%. Specimen: PBMCs. The receptors here all came from a middle-aged man in good health and CMV-seronegative.

The chain employs TRBV28 and TRBJ2-1; the D gene is possibly TRBD2 (5 bases). Germline V gene data show CDR1 as MDHEN and CDR2 as SYDVKM. This CDR3 is 13 amino acids long. Trimming left V 7 bases short and J 3 bases short, with 10 bases between. CDR3 region: CASNPSSYNEQFF. As DNA, the CDR3 is TGTGCCAGCAATCCTAGCAGCTACAATGAGCAGTTCTTC.

This clone was found a few times. The rearrangement joins TRBV6-1 to TRBJ2-5; unclear D gene. With 5 bases removed from V and 5 bases from J, the gap between germline ends came to 9 bases. The germline gives CDR1 MNHNS, CDR2 SASEGT. The CDR3 length is 12 residues. The CDR3 spells CASSFSWETQYF. In DNA, the CDR3 is TGTGCCAGCAGTTTCAGTTGGGAGACCCAGTACTTC.

The genes are TRBV27 and TRBJ2-1, with TRBD2 identical over 11 bases. Germline loops: CDR1 MNHEY, CDR2 SMNVEV (reference sequence). Losses at the gene ends were 6 bases for V and 7 bases for J; bases not matched to a gene: 8. The CDR3 contains 15 residues. This chain's CDR3 is CASSLLAGERNEQFF. CDR3 in DNA: TGTGCCAGCAGCTTACTAGCGGGAGAACGTAATGAGCAGTTCTTC.

The sample holds a few counts of this clone. The V and J genes are TRBV11-1 and TRBJ2-7; D possibly corresponds to TRBD2 (5 bases). This CDR3 is 14 amino acids long. The V and J ends lost 6 bases and 4 bases respectively, with 16 bases between them. Germline V gene data show CDR1 as SGHAT and CDR2 as FQDESV (reference sequence). The CDR3 reads CASRERGNRYEQYF. The DNA for the CDR3 is TGTGCCAGCAGGGAGAGAGGGAATCGATACGAGCAGTACTTC.

The J gene is TRBJ2-7, the V gene TRBV7-8, with TRBD2 identical over 7 bases. Losses at the gene ends were 5 bases for V and 7 bases for J; bases not matched to a gene: 5. This CDR3 region has 12 residues. In germline, CDR1 is SGHVS, CDR2 FQNEAQ. The CDR3 region has the DNA TGTGCCAGCAGCCAGAGCGGGGAGGAGCAGTACGTC. Translated: CASSQSGEEQYV.

The chain has TRBV11-2 and TRBJ1-1; D is unresolved. V was pared by 3 bases and J by 3 bases, with 14 bases between. CDR1 and CDR2 from the germline V gene are SGHAT and FQNNGV. The CDR3 spans 15 residues. The CDR3 sequence is CASSFGRNGDTEAFF. CDR3 sequence (DNA): TGTGCCAGCAGCTTCGGGAGGAATGGGGACACTGAAGCTTTCTTT.

J is TRBJ2-2 and V is TRBV19; 10 nucleotides line up with TRBD1. This CDR3 contains 15 residues. Germline values: CDR1 LNHDA, CDR2 SQIVND (reference sequence). The V segment lost 8 bases and the J segment 5 bases; nucleotides outside the gene matches: 8. The CDR3 sequence: CASGGTGVYTGELFF. DNA of the CDR3: TGTGCCAGTGGAGGGACAGGGGTCTATACCGGGGAGCTGTTTTTT.

As to this clone: At one of its ends the junction is not consistent with the germline gene, which may arise from a read error. The chain is built from TRBV7-8 and TRBJ2-4; possibly TRBD2 for D (5 bases). The CDR3 is 14 residues long. CDR1 and CDR2 from the germline V gene are SGHVS and FQNEAQ. The CDR3 nucleotides are TGTGCCAGCAGCTTAGAGGGAGCCAAAAACAGTCAGTACTTC. Protein product: CASSLEGAKNSQYF.

This sequence joins TRBV7-8 and TRBJ1-1; D uncertain. The germline V gene has CDR1 SGHVS and CDR2 FQNEAQ. The length of the CDR3 is 13 residues. The V and J ends lost 5 bases and 0 bases respectively, with 7 bases between them. In DNA form, the CDR3 reads TGTGCCAGCAGCCGTACAGTGAACACTGAAGCTTTCTTT. As protein: CASSRTVNTEAFF.

V and J are TRBV27 and TRBJ2-2; TRBD2 aligns across 10 bases. CDR1 is MNHEY and CDR2 is SMNVEV in the germline V gene (reference sequence). The CDR3 is 14 residues long. Trimming cost V 3 bases and J 6 bases; bases outside gene matches: 1. CDR3 nucleotide sequence: TGTGCCAGCAGTTTCGGACTAGCGGCCGGGGAGCTGTTTTTT. It encodes CASSFGLAAGELFF.

This chain joins TRBV28 and TRBJ1-5, with 8 positions matching TRBD1. Unmatched junction bases numbered 11, after V lost 6 bases and J lost 7 bases. This CDR3 contains 15 residues. Germline assignment: CDR1 MDHEN and CDR2 SYDVKM. The CDR3 protein is CASSPGTGVFQPQHF. DNA for the CDR3: TGTGCCAGCAGCCCCGGGACAGGCGTCTTCCAGCCCCAGCATTTT.

This chain joins TRBV6-4 and TRBJ2-2; D is possibly TRBD1 (6 bases). The V end was cut by 6 bases, the J end by 4 bases, with 15 bases between. This CDR3 is 15 amino acids long. CDR1 and CDR2 from the germline V gene are MRHNA and SNTAGT. The CDR3 DNA reads TGTGCCAGCAGACAGGGTAGTTCGAGCACCGGGGAGCTGTTTTTT. Translation gives CASRQGSSSTGELFF.

This chain connects TRBV9 to TRBJ1-1, with no clear D. Deletions cut 3 bases from V and 3 bases from J, with 12 bases between. Germline CDR1 is SGDLS and CDR2 is YYNGEE. The CDR3 extends over 14 amino acids. As DNA, the CDR3 is TGTGCCAGCAGCGCCGGATACAGAGACACTGAAGCTTTCTTT. This codes for CASSAGYRDTEAFF.

As for this clone: Its ends do not fully match the called genes, so a read error is possible. This sample includes further DNA sequences coding for the same CDR3. V is TRBV7-3 and J is TRBJ2-3; 7 bases align to TRBD2. The CDR3 loop spans 17 amino acids. Germline loops: CDR1 SGHTA, CDR2 FQGTGA. Here the CDR3 DNA reads TGTGCCAGCAGCTCCCCCTCGGGCGGGGGACGCGCAGACACGCAGTATTTT. This translates into CASSSPSGGGRADTQYF.

This clone has just one count. The V gene is TRBV5-5, the J gene TRBJ2-2; 7 bases map to TRBD1. Germline CDR1 and CDR2: SGHKS and YYEKEE (reference sequence). The CDR3 extends over 15 amino acids. The V segment lost 2 bases and the J segment 0 bases; nucleotides outside the gene matches: 1. CDR3 sequence (DNA): TGTGCCAGCAGCTTCGACAGGGCGAACACCGGGGAGCTGTTTTTT. Protein sequence: CASSFDRANTGELFF.

The chain recombines TRBV9 with TRBJ2-3, with D maybe TRBD2 (6 bases). CDR1 is SGDLS and CDR2 is YYNGEE in the germline V gene. With 4 bases removed from V and 2 bases from J, the gap between germline ends came to 11 bases. The CDR3 runs to 14 residues. CDR3 DNA: TGTGCCAGCAGCCTCGCGGGGTTCACAGATACGCAGTATTTT. This codes for CASSLAGFTDTQYF.

The chain combines TRBV7-7 with TRBJ2-3; 9 positions agree with TRBD1. There are 15 residues in the CDR3. Germline V lookup: CDR1 SSHAT, CDR2 FNYEAQ (reference sequence). Trimming took 5 bases from V and 3 from J; bases not matched to a gene: 6. CDR3 amino acids: CASSPGTGLTDTQYF. CDR3 DNA: TGTGCCAGCAGCCCCGGGACAGGGTTAACAGATACGCAGTATTTT.

V gene TRBV6-1 combines with J gene TRBJ1-1; D is possibly TRBD1 (6 bases). The CDR3 extends over 13 amino acids. V was shortened by 6 bases and J by 2 bases, with 10 bases between the two germline ends. The germline gives CDR1 MNHNS, CDR2 SASEGT. In DNA, the CDR3 is TGTGCCAGCAGCCTGGACAGAAACACTGAAGCTTTCTTT. It encodes CASSLDRNTEAFF.

The J gene is TRBJ2-6, the V gene TRBV28, with no clear D. The length of the CDR3 is 15 residues. Per germline, CDR1 MDHEN and CDR2 SYDVKM. Trimming cost V 7 bases and J 2 bases, with 12 bases left between them. CDR3 sequence (DNA): TGTGCCAGCAAAAAAGCAGGAACTGGGGCCAACGTCCTGACTTTC. Translating it yields CASKKAGTGANVLTF.

The chain couples TRBV30 to TRBJ2-2; 11 nucleotides agree with TRBD2. After removal of 3 bases from V and 5 bases from J, the junction contained 2 bases not matched to a gene. The germline gives CDR1 GTSNPN, CDR2 SVGIG (reference sequence). The CDR3 is made up of 14 amino acids. For the CDR3, the DNA is TGTGCCTGGAGGTTAGCGGGAGGGACCGGGGAGCTGTTTTTT. This encodes CAWRLAGGTGELFF.

V is TRBV28 and J is TRBJ2-1; 11 positions match TRBD2. After removal of 3 bases from V and 9 bases from J, the junction contained 13 bases not matched to a gene. The germline gives CDR1 MDHEN, CDR2 SYDVKM. The CDR3 spans 17 residues. CDR3: CASSLEFTSGSFGEQFF. The DNA for the CDR3 is TGTGCCAGCAGTTTGGAATTTACTAGCGGGAGTTTCGGTGAGCAGTTCTTC. Filled out from reference TRBV28 and TRBJ2-1, the complete variable domain reads DVKVTQSSRYLVKRTGEKVFLECVQDMDHENMFWYRQDPGLGLRLIYFSYDVKMKEKGDIPEGYSVSREKKERFSLILESASTNQTSMYLCASSLEFTSGSFGEQFFGPGTRLTVL.

V gene TRBV28 combines with J gene TRBJ2-5, with D hard to call. CDR1 is MDHEN, CDR2 SYDVKM, per germline. The CDR3 runs to 15 residues. The V and J ends lost 4 bases and 1 base respectively, with 13 bases between them. The CDR3 DNA reads as TGTGCCAGCAGTTCCCTTCAGGATCTCCAAGAGACCCAGTACTTC. It codes for CASSSLQDLQETQYF.

The V call is TRBV2, the J call TRBJ1-1; 7 bases are shared with TRBD1. The CDR3 runs 14 residues. In germline, CDR1 is SNHLY, CDR2 FYNNEI. After removal of 4 bases from V and 6 bases from J, the junction contained 8 bases not matched to a gene. DNA of the CDR3: TGTGCCAGCAGTGGCCTCGACAGGGAGGCTGAAGCTTTCTTT. Encoded protein: CASSGLDREAEAFF.

This sequence joins TRBV13 and TRBJ2-3, with D perhaps TRBD2 (6 bases). The CDR3 extends over 14 amino acids. Germline CDR1 is PRHDT and CDR2 is FYEKMQ (reference sequence). V was clipped by 5 bases and J by 0 bases, with 9 bases between them. The CDR3 DNA sequence: TGTGCCAGCAGCCCCGGGACTAGCACAGATACGCAGTATTTT. Its translation: CASSPGTSTDTQYF. The variable domain in full, completed from reference TRBV13 and TRBJ2-3, reads AAGVIQSPRHLIKEKRETATLKCYPIPRHDTVYWYQQGPGQDPQFLISFYEKMQSDKGSIPDRFSAQQFSDYHSELNMSSLELGDSALYFCASSPGTSTDTQYFGPGTRLTVL.

In this sample, this clone turned up a few times. CDR3: CASSIYRAGGTGELFF. DNA for the CDR3: TGTGCCAGCTCCATCTACAGGGCAGGGGGCACCGGGGAGCTGTTTTTT. The rearrangement joins TRBV27 to TRBJ2-2; 7 nucleotides line up with TRBD1. Germline V lookup: CDR1 MNHEY, CDR2 SMNVEV (reference sequence). V lost 8 bases, J lost 4 bases, and 13 bases stayed unmatched. The CDR3 covers 16 residues.

The V call is TRBV2, the J call TRBJ1-2; D gene unclear. V lost 3 bases and J lost 4, with 9 bases in between. Germline assignment: CDR1 SNHLY and CDR2 FYNNEI. CDR3 size: 13 residues. CDR3: CASSDGEGYGYTF. The CDR3 DNA reads TGTGCCAGCAGTGACGGGGAGGGCTATGGCTACACCTTC.

The rearrangement uses TRBV6-5 and TRBJ2-1; TRBD2 agrees at 8 bases. The CDR3 has 13 amino acids. V shed 7 bases and J 6 bases; nucleotides not matched to a gene: 5. Germline lookup yields CDR1 MNHEY and CDR2 SVGAGI. CDR3 bases: TGTGCCAGCACCCGGGGGGGGGTCAATGAGCAGTTCTTC. This sequence encodes CASTRGGVNEQFF.

CDR3 amino acids: CASSFRGRDDAEAFF. The CDR3 DNA follows: TGTGCCAGCAGCTTCCGAGGGAGGGACGATGCTGAAGCTTTCTTT. This chain joins TRBV7-8 and TRBJ1-1, with D possibly TRBD1 on 5 matching bases. Germline V gives CDR1 SGHVS, CDR2 FQNEAQ. The CDR3 has 15 amino acids. Trimming pared 3 bases from V and 6 bases from J, leaving 17 bases between.